The 16 T cell receptor beta chains presented below share a single source sample, sequenced in a study of vaccination effects on CD4 cells after COVID-19. Their antigen targets remain unknown. Repertoires were generated with immunoSEQ multiplex PCR, while TCRdb's copy carries only in-frame clones and drops some. This table holds 71,000 or so clones, 65% to 85% found once. Under the ViraFEST assay, PBMC were stimulated with viral peptide pools so that antigen-specific CD4+ T cells expanded. Sequencing was performed afterwards. Culture proceeded for 10 days, and CD4+ T cells were then isolated. Having tested negative for nucleocapsid antibodies, the vaccine recipients showed no prior SARS-CoV-2 infection. The sample was CD4+ T cells from PBMCs cultured with HCoV-OC43 spike peptides, taken before COVID-19 vaccination. Subset indicated: HCoV-OC43 spike overlapping peptide pool stimulation. The receptor set was obtained from a human donor who received a COVID-19 vaccine.

The chain couples TRBV13 to TRBJ2-5; TRBD1 might be the D (6 bases). From germline, CDR1 is PRHDT and CDR2 FYEKMQ (reference sequence). Trimming took off 5 bases at V and 5 bases at J, with 24 bases between the two ends. The CDR3 extends over 17 amino acids. This chain's CDR3 is CASSQAAQGLRMETQYF. As DNA, the CDR3 is TGTGCCAGCAGCCAAGCAGCCCAGGGGCTGCGAATGGAGACCCAGTACTTC.

The chain has TRBV6-1 and TRBJ1-2; possible D gene TRBD1, 5 bases. Germline CDR1 reads MNHNS; CDR2 reads SASEGT. This CDR3 has 14 amino acids. Trimming took 3 bases from V and 7 from J, leaving 15 bases between them. The CDR3 nucleotides read TGTGCCAGCAGTGACCCTATTTTCAGGGTTGGCTACACCTTC. Its translation is CASSDPIFRVGYTF.

The J gene is TRBJ2-5, the V gene TRBV18; TRBD2 agrees at 10 bases. This CDR3 is built from 15 residues. Germline V CDR1 and CDR2: KGHSH, LQKENI. J gave up 3 bases and V 2 bases, and 3 bases lay outside the gene matches. DNA for the CDR3: TGTGCCAGCTCACCATTAGCGGGGGGAAAAGAGACCCAGTACTTC. It is translated as CASSPLAGGKETQYF.

The V call is TRBV5-6, the J call TRBJ2-5; 7 bases are a match to TRBD1. The CDR3 is 15 residues long. The germline CDR1 and CDR2 sequences are SGHDT and YYEEEE. V lost 1 base, J lost 5 bases, and 8 bases stayed unmatched. CDR3 DNA: TGTGCCAGCAGCTTGTTCCAGGGGGACGGCGAGACCCAGTACTTC. It is translated as CASSLFQGDGETQYF.

This clone was counted once. The rearrangement uses TRBV30 and TRBJ1-2; D remains ambiguous. This CDR3 comprises 12 residues. Trimming removed 1 base from V and 5 bases from J, with 8 bases in between. CDR1 GTSNPN and CDR2 SVGIG come from the germline V gene (reference sequence). The CDR3 loop reads CAWSAQVYGYTF. The CDR3 nucleotides are TGTGCCTGGAGTGCCCAGGTTTATGGCTACACCTTC.

This clone was detected a few times. The chain has TRBV18 and TRBJ1-2, with D unclear. CDR3 length equals 17 residues. Germline V CDR1 and CDR2: KGHSH, LQKENI. Trimming took off 1 base at V and 6 bases at J, with 21 bases between the two ends. The CDR3 here is CASSPLRPGIVGDGYTF. For the CDR3, the DNA is TGTGCCAGCTCACCACTCCGGCCGGGGATTGTCGGTGATGGCTACACCTTC.

CDR3 nucleotide sequence: TGTGCCAGCTCACCTTCAGGGGCAGCCAAAAACATTCAGTACTTC. Translating it yields CASSPSGAAKNIQYF. V usage is TRBV18 and J usage is TRBJ2-4; D is perhaps TRBD1 (6 bases). With 3 bases removed from V and 0 bases from J, the gap between germline ends came to 9 bases. Germline V gene data show CDR1 as KGHSH and CDR2 as LQKENI. CDR3 size: 15 residues.

This clone showed up just a few times. V gene TRBV7-2 combines with J gene TRBJ2-5; no definite D call. This CDR3 contains 13 residues. Germline V gene data show CDR1 as SGHTA and CDR2 as FQGNSA. Trimming pared 4 bases from V and 4 bases from J, leaving 10 bases between. CDR3 bases: TGTGCCAGCAGCTACGTTGGCAGAGAGACCCAGTACTTC. It is translated as CASSYVGRETQYF.

This chain uses TRBV15 with TRBJ2-7; no firm D call. Trimming left V 4 bases short and J 3 bases short, with 4 bases between. In germline, CDR1 is LNHNV, CDR2 YYDKDF (reference sequence). The CDR3 is 11 amino acids. The CDR3, as DNA: TGTGCCACCAGCAACGACTACGAGCAGTACGTC. This translates into CATSNDYEQYV.

This clone was seen a single time. This chain joins TRBV6-2 or TRBV6-3 and TRBJ2-7; D is uncertain. Germline V gene lookup returns CDR1 MNHEY and CDR2 SVGEGT. Trimming pared 5 bases from V and 2 bases from J, leaving 13 bases between. This CDR3 comprises 14 residues. CDR3 coding DNA: TGTGCCAGCAGTCAACCGGGCCGTACCTACGAGCAGTACGTC. Translating gives CASSQPGRTYEQYV.

This chain uses TRBV7-2 with TRBJ2-3; D remains ambiguous. Trimming took 1 base from V and 0 from J, leaving 8 bases between them. The V gene's germline CDR1 is SGHTA and CDR2 FQGNSA. The CDR3 length is 15 residues. CDR3 coding DNA: TGTGCCAGCAGCTTAGTAGCTACTAGCACAGATACGCAGTATTTT. It codes for CASSLVATSTDTQYF.

J is TRBJ2-3 and V is TRBV5-8; D uncertain. The CDR3 has 14 amino acids. Trimming left V 7 bases short and J 0 bases short, with 12 bases between. Germline V CDR1 and CDR2: SGHTS, YDEGEE. The CDR3 bases are TGTGCCAGCCCCGGCTGGGTCAGCACAGATACGCAGTATTTT. Translated: CASPGWVSTDTQYF. Full variable domain (outside the CDR3, taken from reference TRBV5-8 and TRBJ2-3): EAGVTQSPTHLIKTRGQQATLRCSPISGHTSVYWYQQALGLGLQFLLWYDEGEERNRGNFPPRFSGRQFPNYSSELNVNALELEDSALYLCASPGWVSTDTQYFGPGTRLTVL.

This clone was seen more than once but under ten times. This chain links TRBV7-8 with TRBJ1-1; perhaps TRBD1 as D (6 bases). V lost 2 bases and J lost 5, with 27 bases in between. Germline V gives CDR1 SGHVS, CDR2 FQNEAQ. This CDR3 contains 19 residues. The CDR3 nucleotides are TGTGCCAGCAGCTTAACACACAGATCACAGGGCTTGATGCTAACTGAAGCTTTCTTT. It is translated as CASSLTHRSQGLMLTEAFF.

V is TRBV9 and J is TRBJ2-3; 11 bases are a match to TRBD2. CDR3 length equals 16 residues. J gave up 3 bases and V 3 bases, and 6 bases lay outside the gene matches. Germline V CDR1 and CDR2: SGDLS, YYNGEE. The CDR3: CASSAVAGGPTDTQYF. The CDR3 nucleotides read TGTGCCAGCAGCGCCGTAGCGGGGGGGCCAACAGATACGCAGTATTTT. Filled out from reference TRBV9 and TRBJ2-3, the complete variable domain reads DSGVTQTPKHLITATGQRVTLRCSPRSGDLSVYWYQQSLDQGLQFLIQYYNGEERAKGNILERFSAQQFPDLHSELNLSSLELGDSALYFCASSAVAGGPTDTQYFGPGTRLTVL.

The rearrangement uses TRBV6-5 and TRBJ2-7, with a tentative D call TRBD1 (5 bases). The germline V gene encodes CDR1 MNHEY and CDR2 SVGAGI. The CDR3 is made up of 14 amino acids. Trimming left V 0 bases short and J 5 bases short, with 11 bases between. CDR3 DNA: TGTGCCAGCAGTTACTCGCGACAGTCCCACGAGCAGTACGTC. This encodes CASSYSRQSHEQYV.

This clone was recorded a few times. V usage is TRBV4-3 and J usage is TRBJ1-2; tentative D call: TRBD1 (5 bases). V was clipped by 1 base and J by 2 bases, with 11 bases between them. This CDR3 has 15 amino acids. CDR1 and CDR2 (germline): LGHNA, YSLEER. As DNA, the CDR3 is TGCGCCAGCAGCCAAGGGGGGTTCGGAAACTATGGCTACACCTTC. This gives the protein CASSQGGFGNYGYTF.